Reported below is one TCR beta chain. Its antigen is undetermined. The protocol was immunoSEQ multiplex PCR, while the TCRdb copy is restricted to in-frame clones and leaves out a portion. Here the sample spans roughly 140,000 clones, approximately 90% being singletons. The sample is drawn from a study of T cell responses to AZD1222 COVID-19 vaccine. Findings of the study overall: Seropositivity was recorded at baseline in only 6 or 7 AZD1222 recipients. Repertoire samples came only from after the peak T cell response.

The CDR3 is 17 residues long. The germline CDR1 and CDR2 sequences are LNHDA and SQIVND (reference sequence). Trimming took 0 bases from V and 3 from J, leaving 17 bases between them. Sequenced here: peripheral blood, sampled on day 0 of AZD1222 vaccination. This clonotype was sampled from an adult in good health. The chain employs TRBV19 and TRBJ1-2; a weak D match, TRBD1 (6 bases). DNA of the CDR3: TGTGCCAGTAGTATAGATCTCCTACAGACAGGTTACTATGGCTACACCTTC. Its translation: CASSIDLLQTGYYGYTF.